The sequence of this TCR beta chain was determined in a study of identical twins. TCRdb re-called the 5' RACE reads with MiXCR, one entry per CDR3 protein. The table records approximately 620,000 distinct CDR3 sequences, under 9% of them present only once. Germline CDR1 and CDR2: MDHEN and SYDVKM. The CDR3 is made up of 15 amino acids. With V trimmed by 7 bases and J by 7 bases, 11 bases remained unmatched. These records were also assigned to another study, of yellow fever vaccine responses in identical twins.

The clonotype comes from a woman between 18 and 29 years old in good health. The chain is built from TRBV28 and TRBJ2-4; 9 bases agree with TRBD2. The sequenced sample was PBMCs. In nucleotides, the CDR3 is TGTGCCAGCACCCAGGGCGGGGGGGGTGTCAACATTCAGTACTTC. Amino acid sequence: CASTQGGGGVNIQYF.